This T cell receptor beta chain was retrieved from a study of naive and memory T cell subsets (TCRdb year 2017). General notes on the study: In the figure summarizing the skin biopsy and whole blood samples, approximately ten blood donors, 7 tuberculin skin test biopsies and 3 saline control biopsies were reported. PCR2 was typically a SYBR Green qPCR stopped at a set threshold; low-input samples could instead use end-point PCR (about 6 cycles).

Library creation used 5' RACE. The ligated cDNA was amplified in four rounds of PCR with nested alpha and beta constant region primers together with the SP2 primer. For the blood and skin samples, TCR RNA was reverse transcribed with SuperScript IV using primers for the alpha and beta constant regions. An oligonucleotide carrying the Illumina SP2 primer and a UMI was ligated to the 3' end of the cDNA by means of T4 RNA ligase 1. The 12-nucleotide UMI was composed of two random hexamers separated by an eight-base spacer, which was included to prevent hairpin formation. From the second PCR onward, TCR alpha and beta chain libraries were processed separately and dual indexed for multiplexing. After pooling, the indexed libraries were analyzed by capillary electrophoresis and sequenced on either an Illumina MiSeq or NextSeq. Libraries were spiked with PhiX DNA at roughly 5-7% so that base diversity was increased and cluster recognition was improved. The study's own analysis went as follows. UMIs were extracted from read 2 by Demultiplexor and combined with the TCR sequence from read 1, and reads were split according to sample indices. V and J genes and V-J junctions were identified by Decombinator, which gave every TCR a five-part identifier that included V and J deletions. Collapsinator used UMIs to correct sequencing errors and PCR amplification heterogeneity, yielding UMI-based abundance per TCR. Identifiers were converted to nucleotide sequence by CDR3Translator and translated to amino acids, and CDR3 regions were extracted on the basis of terminal motifs. Error-corrected alpha and beta TCR counts from blood and skin were compared after normalization to input RNA amount. In-frame beta chains were kept once TCRdb had trimmed the public reads at Q25 with fastp and called clones with MiXCR. Rows are unified per CDR3 protein, each entry keeping the most common DNA and genes. The V and J calls reflect TCRdb's pipeline rather than the authors' work. This sample comprises about 60,000 distinct CDR3 sequences, 6.5% to 9% of them detected only once. Around 21% of the sample is held by the ten biggest clonotypes.

Only a few counts were recorded for this clonotype. Its antigen specificity is not known. No clone much larger than this one lies a single base away; base qualities are absent. A robust, sensitive protocol for the amplification, sequencing and analysis of TCRs was described in the study, in which 3' ligation of a UMI-containing oligonucleotide to TCR cDNA was used. For whole blood analysis, 2.5 to 3 ml of peripheral blood was collected from healthy adult volunteers into Tempus tubes, and RNA was extracted following the manufacturer's instructions. Total RNA, without cell sorting, was DNase treated with RQ1 DNase before reverse transcription, targeting about 1 to 1000 ng input. Libraries were prepared from skin biopsies and whole blood to test how robust the pipeline was in samples where T cells are a minority population. Paper-wide results and their limitations: The potential sensitivity of the RNA-based method to TCR transcript changes with T cell activation and differentiation was acknowledged.

The CDR3 covers 15 residues, taking in both the cysteine and the phenylalanine. Only the CDR3 DNA stays, 45 bases, in frame from base 1. The germline V gene (reference sequence) provides CDR1 SEHNR and CDR2 FQNEAQ. V sheds 8 bases and J sheds 7 bases, leaving 23 bases between their ends. Recombination joined TRBV7-9 with TRBJ1-2; the D gene is perhaps TRBD1, on 6 matching bases. This clonotype was sampled from a female donor in good health. The DNA reads as follows: TGTGCCAGCGAACGCCGGGACACCAGCGGGAGTGGCTACACCTTC. It translates as CASERRDTSGSGYTF.